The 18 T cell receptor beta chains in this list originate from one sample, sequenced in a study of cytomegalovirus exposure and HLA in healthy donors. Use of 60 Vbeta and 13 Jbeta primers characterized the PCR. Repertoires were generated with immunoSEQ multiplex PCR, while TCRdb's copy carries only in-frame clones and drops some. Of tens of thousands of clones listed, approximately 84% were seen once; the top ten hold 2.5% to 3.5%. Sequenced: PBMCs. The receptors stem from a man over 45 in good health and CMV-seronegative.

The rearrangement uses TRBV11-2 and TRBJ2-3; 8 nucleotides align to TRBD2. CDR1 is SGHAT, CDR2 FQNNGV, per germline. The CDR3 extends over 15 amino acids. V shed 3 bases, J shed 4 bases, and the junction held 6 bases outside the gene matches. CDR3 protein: CASSLTSVRADTQYF. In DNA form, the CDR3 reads TGTGCCAGCAGCTTGACTAGCGTTAGGGCAGATACGCAGTATTTT.

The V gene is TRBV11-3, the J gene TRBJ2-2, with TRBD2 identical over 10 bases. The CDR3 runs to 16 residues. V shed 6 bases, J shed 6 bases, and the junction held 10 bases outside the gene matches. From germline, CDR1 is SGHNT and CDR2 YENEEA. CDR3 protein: CASRNSGGPVAGELFF. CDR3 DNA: TGTGCCAGCAGAAATAGCGGGGGGCCGGTGGCCGGGGAGCTGTTTTTT.

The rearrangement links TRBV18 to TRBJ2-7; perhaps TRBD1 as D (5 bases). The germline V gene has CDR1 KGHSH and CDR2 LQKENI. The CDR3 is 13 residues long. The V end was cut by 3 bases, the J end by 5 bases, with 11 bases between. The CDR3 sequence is CASSPAGINEQYF. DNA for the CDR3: TGTGCCAGCTCACCTGCAGGGATCAACGAGCAGTACTTC. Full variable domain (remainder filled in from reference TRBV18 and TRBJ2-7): NAGVMQNPRHLVRRRGQEARLRCSPMKGHSHVYWYRQLPEEGLKFMVYLQKENIIDESGMPKERFSAEFPKEGPSILRIQQVVRGDSAAYFCASSPAGINEQYFGPGTRLTVT.

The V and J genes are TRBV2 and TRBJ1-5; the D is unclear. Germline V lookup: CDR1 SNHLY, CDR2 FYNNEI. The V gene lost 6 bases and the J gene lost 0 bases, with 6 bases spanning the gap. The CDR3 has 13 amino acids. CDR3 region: CASSQDSNQPQHF. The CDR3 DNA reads TGTGCCAGCAGCCAGGATAGCAATCAGCCCCAGCATTTT.

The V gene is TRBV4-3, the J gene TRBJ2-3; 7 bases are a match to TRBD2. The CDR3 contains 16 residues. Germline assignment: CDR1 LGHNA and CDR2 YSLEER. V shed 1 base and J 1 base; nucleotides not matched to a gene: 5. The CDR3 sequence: CASSQGGGIGTDTQYF. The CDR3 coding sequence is TGCGCCAGCAGCCAAGGGGGGGGTATAGGCACAGATACGCAGTATTTT.

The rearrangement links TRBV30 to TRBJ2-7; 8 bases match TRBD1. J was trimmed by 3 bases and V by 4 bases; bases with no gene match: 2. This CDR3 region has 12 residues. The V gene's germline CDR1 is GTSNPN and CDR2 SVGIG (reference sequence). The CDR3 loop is CAWTQGGYEQYF. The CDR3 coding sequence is TGTGCCTGGACACAGGGGGGCTACGAGCAGTACTTC. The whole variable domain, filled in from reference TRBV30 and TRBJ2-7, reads SQTIHQWPATLVQPVGSPLSLECTVEGTSNPNLYWYRQAAGRGLQLLFYSVGIGQISSEVPQNLSASRPQDRQFILSSKKLLLSDSGFYLCAWTQGGYEQYFGPGTRLTVT.

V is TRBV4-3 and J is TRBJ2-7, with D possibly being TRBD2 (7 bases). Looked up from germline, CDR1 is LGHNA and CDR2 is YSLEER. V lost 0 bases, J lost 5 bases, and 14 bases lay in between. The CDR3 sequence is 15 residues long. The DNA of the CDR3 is TGCGCCAGCAGCCAAGAGGCTCGGGGGGCGAACGAGCAGTACTTC. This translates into CASSQEARGANEQYF.

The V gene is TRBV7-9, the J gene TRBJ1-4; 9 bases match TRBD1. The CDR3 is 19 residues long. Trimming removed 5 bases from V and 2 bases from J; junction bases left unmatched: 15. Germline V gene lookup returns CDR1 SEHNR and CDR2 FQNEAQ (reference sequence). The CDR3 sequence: CASSNTDRDRAGTNEKLFF. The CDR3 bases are TGTGCCAGCAGCAATACTGACCGGGACAGGGCTGGCACTAATGAAAAACTGTTTTTT.

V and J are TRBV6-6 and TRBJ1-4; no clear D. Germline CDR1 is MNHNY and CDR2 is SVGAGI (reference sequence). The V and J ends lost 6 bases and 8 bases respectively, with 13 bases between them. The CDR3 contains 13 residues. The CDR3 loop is CASRRSGKEKLFF. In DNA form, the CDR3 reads TGTGCCAGCAGACGGTCGGGGAAGGAAAAACTGTTTTTT.

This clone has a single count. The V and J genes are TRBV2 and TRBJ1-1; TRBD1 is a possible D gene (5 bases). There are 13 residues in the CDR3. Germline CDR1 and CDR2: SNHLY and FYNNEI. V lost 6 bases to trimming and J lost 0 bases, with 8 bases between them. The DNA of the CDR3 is TGTGCCAGCAGAGAGACAGTGAACACTGAAGCTTTCTTT. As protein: CASRETVNTEAFF. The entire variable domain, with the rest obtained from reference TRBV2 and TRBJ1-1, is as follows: EPEVTQTPSHQVTQMGQEVILRCVPISNHLYFYWYRQILGQKVEFLVSFYNNEISEKSEIFDDQFSVERPDGSNFTLKIRSTKLEDSAMYFCASRETVNTEAFFGQGTRLTVV.

CDR3 coding DNA: TGTGCCAGCAGTTACGACCCCGGGGTGGCCTACGAGCAGTACTTC. Translating gives CASSYDPGVAYEQYF. The rearrangement uses TRBV5-4 and TRBJ2-7, with D possibly being TRBD2 (5 bases). V was pared by 5 bases and J by 2 bases, with 17 bases between. CDR3 length: 15 amino acids. Germline assignment: CDR1 SGHNT and CDR2 YYREEE (reference sequence).

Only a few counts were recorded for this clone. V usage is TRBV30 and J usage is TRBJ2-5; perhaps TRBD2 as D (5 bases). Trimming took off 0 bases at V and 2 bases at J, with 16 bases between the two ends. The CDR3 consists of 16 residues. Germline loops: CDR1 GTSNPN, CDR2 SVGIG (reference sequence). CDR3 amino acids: CAWSVGETISQETQYF. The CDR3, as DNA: TGTGCCTGGAGTGTAGGAGAGACTATCTCTCAAGAGACCCAGTACTTC.

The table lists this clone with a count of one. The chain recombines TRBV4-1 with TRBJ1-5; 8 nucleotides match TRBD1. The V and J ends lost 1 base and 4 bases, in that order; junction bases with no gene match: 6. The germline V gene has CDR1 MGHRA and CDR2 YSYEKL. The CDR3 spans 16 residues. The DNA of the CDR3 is TGCGCCAGCAGCCAAGTACCGGGACAGGCGAATCAGCCCCAGCATTTT. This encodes CASSQVPGQANQPQHF.

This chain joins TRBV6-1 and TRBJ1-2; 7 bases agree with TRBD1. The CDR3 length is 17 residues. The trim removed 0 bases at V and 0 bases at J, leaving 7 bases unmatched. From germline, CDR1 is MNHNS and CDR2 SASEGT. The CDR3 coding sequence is TGTGCCAGCAGTGAAGCGGGACAGTTATATCCTAACTATGGCTACACCTTC. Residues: CASSEAGQLYPNYGYTF.

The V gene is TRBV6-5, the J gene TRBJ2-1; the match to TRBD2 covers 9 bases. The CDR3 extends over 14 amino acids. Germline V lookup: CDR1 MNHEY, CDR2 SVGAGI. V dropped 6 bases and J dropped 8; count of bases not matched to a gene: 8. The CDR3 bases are TGTGCCAGCAGGGCGGGGGGGCCCATCCATGAGCAGTTCTTC. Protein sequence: CASRAGGPIHEQFF.

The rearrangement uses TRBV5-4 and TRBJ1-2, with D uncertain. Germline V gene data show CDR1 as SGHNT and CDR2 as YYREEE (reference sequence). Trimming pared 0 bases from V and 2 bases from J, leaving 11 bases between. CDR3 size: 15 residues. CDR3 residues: CASSLEGVPNYGYTF. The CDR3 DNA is TGTGCCAGCAGCTTGGAAGGAGTTCCAAACTATGGCTACACCTTC. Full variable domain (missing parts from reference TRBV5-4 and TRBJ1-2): ETGVTQSPTHLIKTRGQQVTLRCSSQSGHNTVSWYQQALGQGPQFIFQYYREEENGRGNFPPRFSGLQFPNYSSELNVNALELDDSALYLCASSLEGVPNYGYTFGSGTRLTVV.

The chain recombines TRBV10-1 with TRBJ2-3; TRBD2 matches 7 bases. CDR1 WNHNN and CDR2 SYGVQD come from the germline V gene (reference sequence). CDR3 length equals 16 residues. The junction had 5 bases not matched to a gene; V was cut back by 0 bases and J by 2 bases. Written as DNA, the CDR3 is TGCGCCAGCAGTGAGTCGCCTAGCGGATCCACAGATACGCAGTATTTT. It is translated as CASSESPSGSTDTQYF.

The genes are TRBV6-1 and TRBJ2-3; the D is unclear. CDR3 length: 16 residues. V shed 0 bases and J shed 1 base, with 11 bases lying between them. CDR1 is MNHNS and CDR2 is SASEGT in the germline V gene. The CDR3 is CASSEAHQARTDTQYF. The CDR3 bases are TGTGCCAGCAGTGAAGCGCACCAGGCTCGCACAGATACGCAGTATTTT.